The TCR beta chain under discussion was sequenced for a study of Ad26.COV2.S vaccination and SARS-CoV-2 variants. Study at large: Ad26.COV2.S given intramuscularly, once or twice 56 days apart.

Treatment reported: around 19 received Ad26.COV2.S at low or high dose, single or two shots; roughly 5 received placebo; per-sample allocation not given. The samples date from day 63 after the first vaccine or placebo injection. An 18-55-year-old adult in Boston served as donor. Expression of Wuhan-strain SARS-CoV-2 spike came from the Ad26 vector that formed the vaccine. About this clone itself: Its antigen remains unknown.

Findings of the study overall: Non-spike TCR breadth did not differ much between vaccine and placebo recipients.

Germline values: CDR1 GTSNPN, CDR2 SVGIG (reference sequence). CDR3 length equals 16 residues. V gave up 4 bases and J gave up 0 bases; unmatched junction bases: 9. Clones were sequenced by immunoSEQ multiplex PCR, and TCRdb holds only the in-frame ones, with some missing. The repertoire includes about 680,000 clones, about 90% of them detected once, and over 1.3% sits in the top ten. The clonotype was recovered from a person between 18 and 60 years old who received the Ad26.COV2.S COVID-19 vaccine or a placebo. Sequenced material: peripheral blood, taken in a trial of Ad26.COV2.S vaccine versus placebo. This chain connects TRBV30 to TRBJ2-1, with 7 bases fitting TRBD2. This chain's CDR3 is CAWTRGLGSSYNEQFF. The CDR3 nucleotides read TGTGCCTGGACCCGTGGACTAGGTAGCTCCTACAATGAGCAGTTCTTC.